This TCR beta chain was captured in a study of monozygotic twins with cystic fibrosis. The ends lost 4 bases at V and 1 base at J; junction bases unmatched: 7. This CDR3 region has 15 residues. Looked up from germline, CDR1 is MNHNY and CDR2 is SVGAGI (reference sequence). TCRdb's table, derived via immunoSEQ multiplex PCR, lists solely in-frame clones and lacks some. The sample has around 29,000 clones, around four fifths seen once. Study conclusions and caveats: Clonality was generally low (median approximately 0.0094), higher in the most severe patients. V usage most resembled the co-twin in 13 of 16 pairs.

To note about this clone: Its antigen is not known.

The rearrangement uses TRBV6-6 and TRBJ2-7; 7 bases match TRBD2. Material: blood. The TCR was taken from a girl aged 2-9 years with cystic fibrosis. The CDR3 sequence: CASSLSSGGSYEQYF. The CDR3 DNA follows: TGTGCCAGCAGTTTAAGTTCCGGGGGGTCCTACGAGCAGTACTTC.